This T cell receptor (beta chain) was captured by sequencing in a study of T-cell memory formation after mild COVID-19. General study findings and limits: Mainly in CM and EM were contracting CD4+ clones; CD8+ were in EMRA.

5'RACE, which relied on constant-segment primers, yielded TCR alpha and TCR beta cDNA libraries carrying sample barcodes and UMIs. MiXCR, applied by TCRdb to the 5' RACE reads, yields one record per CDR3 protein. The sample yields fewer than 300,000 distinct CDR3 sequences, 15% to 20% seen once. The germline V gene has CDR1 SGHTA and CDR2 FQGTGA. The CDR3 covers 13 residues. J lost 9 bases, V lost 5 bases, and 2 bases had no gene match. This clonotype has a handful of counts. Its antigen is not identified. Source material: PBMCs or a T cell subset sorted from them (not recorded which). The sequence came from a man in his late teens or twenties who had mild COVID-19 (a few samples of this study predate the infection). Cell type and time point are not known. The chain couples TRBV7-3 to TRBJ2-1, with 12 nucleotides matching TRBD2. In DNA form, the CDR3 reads TGTGCCAGCAGCCAGGGACTAGCGGGTGAGCAGTTCTTC. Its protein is CASSQGLAGEQFF. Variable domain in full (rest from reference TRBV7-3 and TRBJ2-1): GAGVSQTPSNKVTEKGKYVELRCDPISGHTALYWYRQSLGQGPEFLIYFQGTGAADDSGLPNDRFFAVRPEGSVSTLKIQRTERGDSAVYLCASSQGLAGEQFFGPGTRLTVL.